The 16 T cell receptor beta chains below were found in one sample sequenced in a study of chemoradiotherapy in HPV16-positive cancers. Sequencing used immunoSEQ multiplex PCR; TCRdb keeps in-frame clones, though not all of them. Of around 13,000 clones listed, around 72% were seen once; the top ten hold less than 10%. The sample was acquired from a patient who underwent chemoradiotherapy. The receptors come from a human donor with HPV-associated anogenital cancer.

This rearrangement joins TRBV19 to TRBJ2-2; D may be TRBD1 or TRBD2 (5 bases each). Germline V gene sequence: CDR1 LNHDA, CDR2 SQIVND (reference sequence). Deletions cut 5 bases from V and 0 bases from J, with 10 bases between. CDR3 length: 15 amino acids. CDR3 sequence: CASSHQGPNTGELFF. In nucleotides, the CDR3 is TGTGCCAGTAGTCACCAGGGACCGAACACCGGGGAGCTGTTTTTT.

The chain is built from TRBV5-4 and TRBJ2-2; no firm D call. Trimming shortened V by 4 bases and J by 5 bases, and 6 bases separated the two germline ends. Per the germline V gene, CDR1 is SGHNT and CDR2 is YYREEE (reference sequence). The CDR3 covers 12 residues. CDR3 loop: CASSPATGELFF. The CDR3 DNA follows: TGTGCCAGCAGCCCGGCAACCGGGGAGCTGTTTTTT.

V gene TRBV10-2 combines with J gene TRBJ2-7, with 14 positions matching TRBD2. This CDR3 is built from 15 residues. Per the germline V gene, CDR1 is WSHSY and CDR2 is SAAADI. The junction had 5 bases not matched to a gene; V was cut back by 4 bases and J by 6 bases. The CDR3 coding sequence is TGCGCCAGCAGTGCCCCGGGACTAGCGGGAGTCGAGCAGTACTTC. Translating gives CASSAPGLAGVEQYF.

This chain connects TRBV21-1 to TRBJ2-1; the tabulated D call, TRBD1, remains unverified against the DNA. TRBV21-1 is an annotated pseudogene. CDR3 length: 13 residues. The CDR3 spells CASTRGDWGEQFF. The CDR3 DNA sequence: TGTGCCAGCACCAGGGGGGACTGGGGTGAGCAGTTCTTC.

The chain has TRBV7-2 and TRBJ1-5, with a weak D call TRBD1 (6 bases). The ends were cut back, 1 base at V and 0 bases at J, with 10 bases in the middle. CDR3 size: 16 residues. Germline CDR1 SGHTA, CDR2 FQGNSA. CDR3 protein: CASSLVTGHSNQPQHF. In nucleotides, the CDR3 is TGTGCCAGCAGCTTAGTGACAGGTCATAGCAATCAGCCCCAGCATTTT. Looking up the rest from reference TRBV7-2 and TRBJ1-5 gives the full variable domain: GAGVSQSPSNKVTEKGKDVELRCDPISGHTALYWYRQSLGQGLEFLIYFQGNSAPDKSGLPSDRFSAERTGGSVSTLTIQRTQQEDSAVYLCASSLVTGHSNQPQHFGDGTRLSIL.

The chain combines TRBV12-5 with TRBJ2-1; the D gene is possibly TRBD1 (5 bases). V was cut by 3 bases and J by 8 bases, with 11 bases left in between. The length of the CDR3 is 13 residues. Germline CDR1 reads LGHNT; CDR2 reads FRNRAP. CDR3 in DNA: TGTGCTAGTGGTTTTGGGGCCGGGTATGAGCAGTTCTTC. Translating gives CASGFGAGYEQFF.

V and J are TRBV9 and TRBJ2-5; 11 bases map to TRBD1. The V segment lost 4 bases and the J segment 5 bases; nucleotides outside the gene matches: 4. CDR1 SGDLS and CDR2 YYNGEE come from the germline V gene. CDR3 length equals 14 residues. The CDR3: CASSLDRGLETQYF. The CDR3 DNA follows: TGTGCCAGCAGCTTGGACAGGGGGCTCGAGACCCAGTACTTC.

The chain recombines TRBV11-1 with TRBJ2-7; 7 bases map to TRBD2. The CDR3 sequence is 15 residues long. The germline CDR1 and CDR2 sequences are SGHAT and FQDESV (reference sequence). Trimming cost V 1 base and J 0 bases; bases outside gene matches: 3. The CDR3 DNA sequence: TGTGCCAGCAGCTTAGGCGGCGGGAGCTCCTACGAGCAGTACTTC. This gives the protein CASSLGGGSSYEQYF.

Note on this clone: Relative to the germline gene, one junction end is altered; a read error may explain this. V gene TRBV7-7 combines with J gene TRBJ2-1, with 7 bases that match TRBD2. Germline assignment: CDR1 SSHAT and CDR2 FNYEAQ (reference sequence). The CDR3 is 17 residues long. The CDR3 protein is CASSLGEAGVSYNEQFF. The CDR3 coding sequence is TGTGCTAGCAGCTTAGGGGAGGCGGGAGTATCCTACAATGAGCAGTTCTTC.

The rearrangement joins TRBV5-1 to TRBJ2-2; 8 positions agree with TRBD1. Germline CDR1 SGHRS, CDR2 YFSETQ. Germline trimming cut 0 bases from V and 3 bases from J; bases unmatched to any gene: 7. This CDR3 is 17 amino acids long. DNA for the CDR3: TGCGCCAGCAGCTTGGCCTGGGGACAGGTGGACACCGGGGAGCTGTTTTTT. It yields the protein CASSLAWGQVDTGELFF.

This clone appeared a few times. The chain links TRBV6-5 to TRBJ2-7; TRBD1 aligns across 8 bases. The CDR3 extends over 14 amino acids. Germline V gene lookup returns CDR1 MNHEY and CDR2 SVGAGI. The V segment lost 6 bases and the J segment 2 bases; nucleotides outside the gene matches: 6. Written as DNA, the CDR3 is TGTGCCAGCAGACCTAACAGGGGGACCTACGAGCAGTACTTC. Its protein is CASRPNRGTYEQYF.

The rearrangement uses TRBV7-8 and TRBJ2-7; 15 nucleotides agree with TRBD2. Germline-derived CDR1 and CDR2 are SGHVS and FQNEAQ. With 5 bases clipped from V and 0 bases from J, the junction kept 8 bases outside the gene matches. This CDR3 is built from 18 residues. The CDR3 DNA reads as TGTGCCAGCAGCGATAGGACTAGCGGGAGGGCTGGCTCCTACGAGCAGTACTTC. Residues: CASSDRTSGRAGSYEQYF.

In this sample, this clone turned up a few times. The chain employs TRBV7-2 and TRBJ2-3; TRBD2 might be the D (6 bases). This CDR3 has 15 amino acids. V was trimmed by 0 bases and J by 3 bases, leaving 10 bases between them. Germline-derived CDR1 and CDR2 are SGHTA and FQGNSA. The CDR3 DNA follows: TGTGCCAGCAGCTTAGCCCGGGACTTAACAGATACGCAGTATTTT. As protein: CASSLARDLTDTQYF.

The V call is TRBV4-1, the J call TRBJ2-6; D is perhaps TRBD2 (5 bases). CDR1 MGHRA and CDR2 YSYEKL come from the germline V gene. CDR3 length: 16 residues. V dropped 0 bases and J dropped 0 bases, with 6 bases sitting between them. CDR3 region: CASSQEEGSGANVLTF. CDR3 coding DNA: TGCGCCAGCAGCCAAGAAGAGGGCTCTGGGGCCAACGTCCTGACTTTC.

V usage is TRBV15 and J usage is TRBJ2-1, with D possibly matching TRBD2 (5 bases). Germline V gives CDR1 LNHNV, CDR2 YYDKDF (reference sequence). Trimming took 5 bases from V and 7 from J, leaving 9 bases between them. This CDR3 spans 12 amino acids. The CDR3 nucleotides read TGTGCCACCAGCCCAGCGGAAAATGAGCAGTTCTTC. Translated: CATSPAENEQFF.

This clone was seen only a few times. V gene TRBV30 combines with J gene TRBJ1-1; D not certain. V was cut by 0 bases and J by 6 bases, with 14 bases left in between. Germline CDR1 and CDR2: GTSNPN and SVGIG (reference sequence). The CDR3 totals 14 residues. The CDR3 protein is CAWSVLESKPEAFF. The DNA for the CDR3 is TGTGCCTGGAGTGTACTGGAGTCCAAGCCTGAAGCTTTCTTT.